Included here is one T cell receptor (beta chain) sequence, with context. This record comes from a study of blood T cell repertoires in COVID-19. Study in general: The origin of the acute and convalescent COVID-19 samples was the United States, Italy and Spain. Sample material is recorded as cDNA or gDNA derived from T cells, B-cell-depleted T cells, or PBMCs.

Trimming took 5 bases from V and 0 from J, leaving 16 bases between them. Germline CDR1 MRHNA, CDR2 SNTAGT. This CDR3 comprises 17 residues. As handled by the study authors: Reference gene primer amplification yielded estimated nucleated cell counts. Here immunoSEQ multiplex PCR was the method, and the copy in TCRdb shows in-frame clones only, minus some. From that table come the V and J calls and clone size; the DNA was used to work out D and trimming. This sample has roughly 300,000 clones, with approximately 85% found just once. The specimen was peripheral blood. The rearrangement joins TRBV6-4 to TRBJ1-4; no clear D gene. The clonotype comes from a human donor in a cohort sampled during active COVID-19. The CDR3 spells CASSSGGRLSTNEKLFF. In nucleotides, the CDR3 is TGTGCCAGCAGTTCCGGCGGCCGACTTTCAACTAATGAAAAACTGTTTTTT.